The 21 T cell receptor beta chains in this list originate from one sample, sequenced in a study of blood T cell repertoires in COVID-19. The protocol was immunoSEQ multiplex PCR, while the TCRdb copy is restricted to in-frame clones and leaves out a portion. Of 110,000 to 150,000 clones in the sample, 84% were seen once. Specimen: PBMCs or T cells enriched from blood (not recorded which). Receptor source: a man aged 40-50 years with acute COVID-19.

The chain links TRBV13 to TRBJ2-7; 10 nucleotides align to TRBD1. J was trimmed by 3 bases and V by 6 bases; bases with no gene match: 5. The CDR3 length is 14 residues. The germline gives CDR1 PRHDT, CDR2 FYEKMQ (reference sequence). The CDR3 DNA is TGTGCCAGCAGTCGGGGACAGGGGATCTACGAGCAGTACTTC. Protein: CASSRGQGIYEQYF.

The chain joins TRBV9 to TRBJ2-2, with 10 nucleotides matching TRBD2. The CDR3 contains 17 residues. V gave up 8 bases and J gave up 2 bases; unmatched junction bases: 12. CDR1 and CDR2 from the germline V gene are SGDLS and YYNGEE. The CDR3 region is CAREKKWTSGNTGELFF. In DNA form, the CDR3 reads TGTGCCAGGGAGAAAAAGTGGACTAGCGGAAACACCGGGGAGCTGTTTTTT.

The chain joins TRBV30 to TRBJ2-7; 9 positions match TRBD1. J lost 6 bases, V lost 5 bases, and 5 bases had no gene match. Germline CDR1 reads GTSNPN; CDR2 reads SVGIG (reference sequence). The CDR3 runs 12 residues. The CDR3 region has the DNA TGTGCCTGGGCCGGACAGGGGCGCGAGCAGTACTTC. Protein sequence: CAWAGQGREQYF.

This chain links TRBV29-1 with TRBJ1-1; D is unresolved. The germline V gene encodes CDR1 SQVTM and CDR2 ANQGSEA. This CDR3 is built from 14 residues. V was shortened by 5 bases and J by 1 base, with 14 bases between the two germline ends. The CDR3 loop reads CSVPGITPNTEAFF. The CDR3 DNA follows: TGCAGCGTTCCCGGGATTACACCGAACACTGAAGCTTTCTTT.

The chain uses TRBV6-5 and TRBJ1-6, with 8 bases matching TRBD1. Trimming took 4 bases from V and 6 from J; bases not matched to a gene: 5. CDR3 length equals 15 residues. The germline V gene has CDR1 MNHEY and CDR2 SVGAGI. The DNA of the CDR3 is TGTGCCAGCAGTTTCGGGACAGGCGGTAATTCACCCCTCCACTTT. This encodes CASSFGTGGNSPLHF.

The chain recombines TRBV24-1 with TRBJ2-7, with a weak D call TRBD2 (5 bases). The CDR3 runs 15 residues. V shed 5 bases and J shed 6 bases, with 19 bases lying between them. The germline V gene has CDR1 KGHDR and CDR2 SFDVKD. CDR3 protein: CATSARGQERGEQYF. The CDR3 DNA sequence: TGTGCCACCAGTGCCAGAGGGCAGGAACGTGGCGAGCAGTACTTC.

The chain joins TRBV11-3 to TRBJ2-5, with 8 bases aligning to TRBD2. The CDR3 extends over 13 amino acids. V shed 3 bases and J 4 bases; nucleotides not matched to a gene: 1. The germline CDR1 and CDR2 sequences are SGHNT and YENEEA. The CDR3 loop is CASSLTSVETQYF. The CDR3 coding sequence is TGTGCCAGCAGCTTGACTAGCGTAGAGACCCAGTACTTC.

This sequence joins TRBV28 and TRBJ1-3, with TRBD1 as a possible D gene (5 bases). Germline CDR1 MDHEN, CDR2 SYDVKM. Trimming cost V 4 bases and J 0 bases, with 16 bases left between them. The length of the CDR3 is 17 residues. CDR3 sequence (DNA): TGTGCCAGCAGTTCTCCTGGGGGGGGGAACTCTGGAAACACCATATATTTT. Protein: CASSSPGGGNSGNTIYF.

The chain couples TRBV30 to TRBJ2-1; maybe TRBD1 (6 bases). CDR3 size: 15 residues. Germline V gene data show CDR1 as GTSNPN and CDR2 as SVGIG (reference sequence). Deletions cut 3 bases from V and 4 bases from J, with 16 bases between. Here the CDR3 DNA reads TGTGCCTGGAGACCGAGGACAGTACCTTACAATGAGCAGTTCTTC. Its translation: CAWRPRTVPYNEQFF.

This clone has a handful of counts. Here the CDR3 DNA reads TGTGCCAGCAGCGTAGCGGGAGGGCCTCGGATGGAAGATACGCAGTATTTT. Translating it yields CASSVAGGPRMEDTQYF. V is TRBV9 and J is TRBJ2-3; 8 bases match TRBD2. J lost 5 bases, V lost 0 bases, and 11 bases had no gene match. The CDR3 is made up of 17 amino acids. Germline-derived CDR1 and CDR2 are SGDLS and YYNGEE.

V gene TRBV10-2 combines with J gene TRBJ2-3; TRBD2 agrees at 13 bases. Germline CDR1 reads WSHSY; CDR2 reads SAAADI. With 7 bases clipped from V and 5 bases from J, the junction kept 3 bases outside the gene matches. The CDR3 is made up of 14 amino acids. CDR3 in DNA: TGCGCCAGCAAGACTAGCGGGAGGATAGATACGCAGTATTTT. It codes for CASKTSGRIDTQYF.

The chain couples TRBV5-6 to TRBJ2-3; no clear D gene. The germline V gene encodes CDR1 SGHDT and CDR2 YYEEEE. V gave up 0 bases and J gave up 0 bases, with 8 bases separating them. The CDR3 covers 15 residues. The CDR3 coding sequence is TGTGCCAGCAGCTTGGGGCAGTTTAGCACAGATACGCAGTATTTT. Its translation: CASSLGQFSTDTQYF.

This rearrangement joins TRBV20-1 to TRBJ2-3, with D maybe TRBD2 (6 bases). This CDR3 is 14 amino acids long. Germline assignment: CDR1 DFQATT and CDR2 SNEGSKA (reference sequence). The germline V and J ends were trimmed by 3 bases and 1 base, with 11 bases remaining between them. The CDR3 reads CSASSGGGTDTQYF. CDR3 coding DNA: TGCAGTGCTAGTTCTGGCGGGGGCACAGATACGCAGTATTTT.

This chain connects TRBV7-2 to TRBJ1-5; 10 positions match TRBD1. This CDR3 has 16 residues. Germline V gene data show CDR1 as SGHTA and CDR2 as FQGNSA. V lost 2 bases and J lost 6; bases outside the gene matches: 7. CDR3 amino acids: CASSLWGGQGSQPQHF. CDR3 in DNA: TGTGCCAGCAGCTTATGGGGGGGACAGGGGAGTCAGCCCCAGCATTTT.

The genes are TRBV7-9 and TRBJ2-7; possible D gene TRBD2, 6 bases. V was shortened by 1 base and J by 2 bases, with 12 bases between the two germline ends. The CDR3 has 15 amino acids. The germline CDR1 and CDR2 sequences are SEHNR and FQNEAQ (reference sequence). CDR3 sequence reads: CASSLGGTETYEQYF. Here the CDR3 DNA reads TGTGCCAGCAGCTTAGGAGGGACTGAGACCTACGAGCAGTACTTC. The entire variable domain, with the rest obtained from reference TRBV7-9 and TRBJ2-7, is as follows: DTGVSQNPRHKITKRGQNVTFRCDPISEHNRLYWYRQTLGQGPEFLTYFQNEAQLEKSRLLSDRFSAERPKGSFSTLEIQRTEQGDSAMYLCASSLGGTETYEQYFGPGTRLTVT.

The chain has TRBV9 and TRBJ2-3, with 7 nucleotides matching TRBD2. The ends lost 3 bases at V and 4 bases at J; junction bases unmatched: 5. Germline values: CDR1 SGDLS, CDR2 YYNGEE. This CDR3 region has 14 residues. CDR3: CASSAPLASDTQYF. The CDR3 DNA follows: TGTGCCAGCAGCGCGCCACTAGCGTCAGATACGCAGTATTTT.

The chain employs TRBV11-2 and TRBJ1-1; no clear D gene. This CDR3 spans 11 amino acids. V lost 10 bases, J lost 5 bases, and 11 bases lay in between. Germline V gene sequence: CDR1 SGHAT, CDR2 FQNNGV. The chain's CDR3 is CATSHGTEAFF. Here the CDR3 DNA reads TGTGCCACCTCACACGGGACTGAAGCTTTCTTT.

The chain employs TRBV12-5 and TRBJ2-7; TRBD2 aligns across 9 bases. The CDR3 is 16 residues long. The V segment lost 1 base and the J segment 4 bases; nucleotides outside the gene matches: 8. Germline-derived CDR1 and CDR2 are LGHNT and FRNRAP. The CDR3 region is CASGLASGNVLYEQYF. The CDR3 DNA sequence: TGTGCTAGTGGTTTGGCTAGCGGGAACGTTTTGTACGAGCAGTACTTC.

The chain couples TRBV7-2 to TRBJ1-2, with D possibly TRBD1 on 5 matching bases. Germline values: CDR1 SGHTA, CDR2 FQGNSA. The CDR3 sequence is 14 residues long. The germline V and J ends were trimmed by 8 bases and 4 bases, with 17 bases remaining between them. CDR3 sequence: CASSRGLSPYGYTF. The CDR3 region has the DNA TGTGCCAGCTCCCGGGGGTTATCCCCCTATGGCTACACCTTC.

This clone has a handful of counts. DNA of the CDR3: TGTGCCAGCAGTTACGAGGGCAGGAGTAACTATGGCTACACCTTC. Amino acid sequence: CASSYEGRSNYGYTF. This chain connects TRBV6-2 or TRBV6-3 to TRBJ1-2; no clear D. The CDR3 totals 15 residues. Germline lookup yields CDR1 MNHEY and CDR2 SVGEGT. V lost 2 bases, J lost 1 base, and 11 bases lay in between.

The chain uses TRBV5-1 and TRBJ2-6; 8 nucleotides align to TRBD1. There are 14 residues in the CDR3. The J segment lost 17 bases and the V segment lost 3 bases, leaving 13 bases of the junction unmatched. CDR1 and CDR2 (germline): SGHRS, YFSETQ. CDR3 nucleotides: TGCGCCAGCAGCTCGGGACAGGAAGCCGACCCGTTGACTTTC. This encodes CASSSGQEADPLTF.